The 25 T cell receptor beta chains in this list originate from one sample, sequenced in a study of T cell clones after liver transplantation. Measured with immunoSEQ multiplex PCR; TCRdb has only the in-frame clones, and not every one. The sample has about 51,000 clones, approximately 71% seen once. Specimen: CD4+ T cells from blood, collected 52 to 60 months after liver transplant. These receptor sequences come from a human patient who received a liver transplant. Some T cells may have come from the graft donor.

This clone was observed a few times. The chain links TRBV4-2 to TRBJ2-7, with a tentative D call TRBD2 (6 bases). This CDR3 region has 14 residues. Trimming cost V 3 bases and J 5 bases, with 14 bases left between them. From germline, CDR1 is LGHNA and CDR2 YNFKEQ. CDR3: CASSQVRGAHEQYF. CDR3 coding DNA: TGTGCCAGCAGCCAGGTGCGCGGGGCCCACGAGCAGTACTTC.

With respect to this clone: Other DNA sequences in this specimen translate into the identical CDR3. The rearrangement links TRBV19 to TRBJ1-2, with D maybe TRBD1 (6 bases). Trimming left V 5 bases short and J 4 bases short, with 14 bases between. The CDR3 is 14 amino acids. The germline CDR1 and CDR2 sequences are LNHDA and SQIVND (reference sequence). The CDR3 nucleotides are TGTGCCAGTAGTTCACGGGACACGCTCTATGGCTACACCTTC. Translated: CASSSRDTLYGYTF.

This chain connects TRBV6-5 to TRBJ2-2, with 7 bases matching TRBD1. The CDR3 has 15 residues. V shed 6 bases, J shed 2 bases, and the junction held 6 bases outside the gene matches. Looked up from germline, CDR1 is MNHEY and CDR2 is SVGAGI. CDR3 residues: CASSSGTANTGELFF. The CDR3 bases are TGTGCCAGCAGCTCCGGGACAGCTAACACCGGGGAGCTGTTTTTT.

The rearrangement links TRBV10-2 to TRBJ2-7, with D tentatively TRBD2 (6 bases). CDR1 and CDR2 (germline): WSHSY, SAAADI. Trimming removed 0 bases at V and 0 bases at J, with 18 bases between. The CDR3 loop spans 18 amino acids. The CDR3 DNA is TGCGCCAGCAGTGAGTCGATGTTAGGCGGGGATAACTCCTACGAGCAGTACTTC. This encodes CASSESMLGGDNSYEQYF.

This chain links TRBV7-3 with TRBJ2-3, with 10 bases identical to TRBD2. The V gene's germline CDR1 is SGHTA and CDR2 FQGTGA. This CDR3 region has 16 residues. Trimming took 4 bases from V and 6 from J; bases not matched to a gene: 10. The CDR3 loop is CASSSSQRGGPDTQYF. CDR3 bases: TGTGCCAGCAGCTCAAGCCAGCGGGGGGGACCCGATACGCAGTATTTT.

The rearrangement joins TRBV5-4 to TRBJ1-4; D perhaps matches TRBD1 (5 bases). Trimming stripped 4 bases from V and 8 bases from J, with 15 bases between. The CDR3 has 14 residues. Per the germline V gene, CDR1 is SGHNT and CDR2 is YYREEE (reference sequence). CDR3 region: CASSQGPGREKLFF. For the CDR3, the DNA is TGTGCCAGCAGCCAGGGCCCGGGCCGAGAAAAACTGTTTTTT.

V is TRBV28 and J is TRBJ2-2, with TRBD2 identical over 9 bases. The germline V gene has CDR1 MDHEN and CDR2 SYDVKM. After removal of 8 bases from V and 4 bases from J, the junction contained 11 bases not matched to a gene. This CDR3 has 16 residues. CDR3 bases: TGTGCCAGCCGCGCGGCGGGGGGGCCCGGCACCGGGGAGCTGTTTTTT. It is translated as CASRAAGGPGTGELFF.

This sequence joins TRBV7-8 and TRBJ2-7, with 10 bases identical to TRBD1. The CDR3 runs 16 residues. Germline V CDR1 and CDR2: SGHVS, FQNEAQ. V dropped 4 bases and J dropped 0; count of bases not matched to a gene: 6. CDR3 amino acids: CASSSSTGGRSYEQYF. The CDR3 nucleotides are TGTGCCAGCAGCTCATCGACAGGGGGCCGCTCCTACGAGCAGTACTTC.

The gene calls are TRBV7-2 and TRBJ2-7; 11 bases are a match to TRBD1. The CDR3 sequence is 15 residues long. The germline V gene encodes CDR1 SGHTA and CDR2 FQGNSA. V lost 5 bases and J lost 3; bases outside the gene matches: 6. For the CDR3, the DNA is TGTGCCAGCAGCCTCGGCGGGACAGGGGGCTACGAGCAGTACTTC. Translating gives CASSLGGTGGYEQYF.

CDR3 bases: TGCGCCAGCAGCTTGGCCTCCAGGCGATTGAACACTGAAGCTTTCTTT. It yields the protein CASSLASRRLNTEAFF. The V and J genes are TRBV5-1 and TRBJ1-1; D uncertain. The CDR3 is made up of 16 amino acids. V was cut by 0 bases and J by 0 bases, with 12 bases left in between. Germline V gene sequence: CDR1 SGHRS, CDR2 YFSETQ. Looking up the rest from reference TRBV5-1 and TRBJ1-1 gives the full variable domain: KAGVTQTPRYLIKTRGQQVTLSCSPISGHRSVSWYQQTPGQGLQFLFEYFSETQRNKGNFPGRFSGRQFSNSRSEMNVSTLELGDSALYLCASSLASRRLNTEAFFGQGTRLTVV.

J is TRBJ1-1 and V is TRBV11-3; 7 bases fit TRBD1. V shed 4 bases, J shed 10 bases, and the junction held 6 bases outside the gene matches. The CDR3 contains 12 residues. Germline CDR1 SGHNT, CDR2 YENEEA. The CDR3 sequence is CASSSTGAAAFF. The DNA for the CDR3 is TGTGCCAGCAGCTCTACAGGGGCGGCAGCTTTCTTT.

The rearrangement uses TRBV10-3 and TRBJ1-4; D is unclear. Trimming cost V 4 bases and J 6 bases, with 9 bases left between them. CDR3 length equals 13 residues. Per germline, CDR1 ENHRY and CDR2 SYGVKD. CDR3 DNA: TGTGCCATCAGTGGGAGGAGGGATGAAAAACTGTTTTTT. Translating it yields CAISGRRDEKLFF.

This clone was detected only a few times. The chain joins TRBV30 to TRBJ1-3; unclear D gene. CDR3 size: 14 residues. Germline lookup yields CDR1 GTSNPN and CDR2 SVGIG (reference sequence). Between the trimmed V and J ends, which lost 2 bases and 0 bases, there was a span of 8 bases. This chain's CDR3 is CAWSLGLSGNTIYF. CDR3 DNA sequence: TGTGCCTGGAGTTTGGGCCTCTCTGGAAACACCATATATTTT.

The genes are TRBV2 and TRBJ2-7; D perhaps matches TRBD1 (6 bases). Trimming took off 5 bases at V and 6 bases at J, with 11 bases between the two ends. The CDR3 loop spans 12 amino acids. CDR1 is SNHLY and CDR2 is FYNNEI in the germline V gene. The CDR3 nucleotides are TGTGCCAGCAGTCTGGACAGCCTCGAGCAGTACTTC. This gives the protein CASSLDSLEQYF.

This clone was detected only once. This sequence joins TRBV2 and TRBJ1-2; D uncertain. The CDR3 has 13 residues. Germline lookup yields CDR1 SNHLY and CDR2 FYNNEI. V lost 8 bases and J 3 bases, leaving 13 bases between the germline ends. The CDR3 sequence: CASEVDTHYGYTF. CDR3 coding DNA: TGTGCCAGCGAGGTCGACACCCACTATGGCTACACCTTC.

This clone was seen only a few times. The chain links TRBV18 to TRBJ2-5; tentative D call: TRBD2 (5 bases). The CDR3 is made up of 13 amino acids. V was pared by 5 bases and J by 3 bases, with 10 bases between. Germline V lookup: CDR1 KGHSH, CDR2 LQKENI. The CDR3 here is CASSYPAEETQYF. The CDR3 DNA sequence: TGTGCCAGCTCATATCCAGCGGAAGAGACCCAGTACTTC.

This clone was found a few times. V usage is TRBV5-8 and J usage is TRBJ1-5, with D tentatively TRBD1 (5 bases). The CDR3 is 10 amino acids. Germline assignment: CDR1 SGHTS and CDR2 YDEGEE. The V and J ends lost 5 bases and 13 bases respectively, with 10 bases between them. The CDR3 region is CASRGGRQHF. The CDR3 DNA is TGTGCCAGCAGGGGGGGGAGACAGCATTTT.

This chain uses TRBV5-5 with TRBJ2-3; the D gene is possibly TRBD1 (5 bases). Germline loops: CDR1 SGHKS, CDR2 YYEKEE (reference sequence). This CDR3 has 19 amino acids. Trimming took 1 base from V and 6 from J, leaving 27 bases between them. The CDR3 nucleotides are TGTGCCAGCAGCTTGATCGCCTCGGTAGACAGCCTGGATTCTGATACGCAGTATTTT. Its translation: CASSLIASVDSLDSDTQYF.

Only a few counts were recorded for this clone. The J gene is TRBJ2-3, the V gene TRBV28; 7 nucleotides match TRBD2. CDR1 and CDR2 from the germline V gene are MDHEN and SYDVKM. The V gene end was trimmed by 3 bases and the J gene end by 3 bases; junction bases not matched to a gene: 6. CDR3 length equals 15 residues. CDR3 DNA sequence: TGTGCCAGCAGTTTGTCGAGAGCGGGGACAGATACGCAGTATTTT. Amino acid sequence: CASSLSRAGTDTQYF. The whole variable domain, filled in from reference TRBV28 and TRBJ2-3, reads DVKVTQSSRYLVKRTGEKVFLECVQDMDHENMFWYRQDPGLGLRLIYFSYDVKMKEKGDIPEGYSVSREKKERFSLILESASTNQTSMYLCASSLSRAGTDTQYFGPGTRLTVL.

This clone has just a few counts. The gene calls are TRBV19 and TRBJ1-5; a possible D gene is TRBD1 (6 bases). Per the germline V gene, CDR1 is LNHDA and CDR2 is SQIVND (reference sequence). The CDR3 is 14 amino acids. V was cut by 7 bases and J by 5 bases, with 15 bases left in between. The chain's CDR3 is CASTLPGQHQPQHF. CDR3 sequence (DNA): TGTGCCAGTACCCTACCAGGACAGCATCAGCCCCAGCATTTT.

This clone appeared a few times. The V and J genes are TRBV27 and TRBJ1-5, with 9 nucleotides matching TRBD1. The CDR3 extends over 14 amino acids. V was pared by 5 bases and J by 7 bases, with 6 bases of the junction left unmatched. Germline V gene lookup returns CDR1 MNHEY and CDR2 SMNVEV (reference sequence). In DNA form, the CDR3 reads TGTGCCAGCAGTGCGACAGGGGGTGGACAGCCCCAGCATTTT. This codes for CASSATGGGQPQHF.

This chain connects TRBV4-2 to TRBJ2-2; 7 bases align to TRBD2. The germline gives CDR1 LGHNA, CDR2 YNFKEQ. Trimming cost V 0 bases and J 8 bases; bases outside gene matches: 15. The CDR3 length is 18 residues. CDR3 nucleotide sequence: TGTGCCAGCAGCCAAGACCCCCTAGCGGCCGAACGTCATGGGGAGCTGTTTTTT. Translating gives CASSQDPLAAERHGELFF.

The V gene is TRBV9, the J gene TRBJ2-7, with 9 bases identical to TRBD1. Per the germline V gene, CDR1 is SGDLS and CDR2 is YYNGEE. V gave up 0 bases and J gave up 5 bases; unmatched junction bases: 9. There are 16 residues in the CDR3. The CDR3 reads CASSVAGGQGKDEQYF. For the CDR3, the DNA is TGTGCCAGCAGCGTAGCAGGGGGACAGGGTAAGGACGAGCAGTACTTC.

In this sample, this clone turned up a few times. The V and J genes are TRBV4-1 and TRBJ1-5, with D possibly TRBD1 on 5 matching bases. This CDR3 region has 16 residues. Germline V gene data show CDR1 as MGHRA and CDR2 as YSYEKL. V was cut by 3 bases and J by 0 bases, with 12 bases left in between. The CDR3 DNA sequence: TGCGCCAGCAGCCATGGGACGCACAATAGCAATCAGCCCCAGCATTTT. Translating gives CASSHGTHNSNQPQHF.

The gene calls are TRBV6-1 and TRBJ2-7; D is perhaps TRBD2 (6 bases). Between the trimmed V and J ends, which lost 5 bases and 9 bases, there was a span of 20 bases. Germline-derived CDR1 and CDR2 are MNHNS and SASEGT. This CDR3 comprises 14 residues. DNA of the CDR3: TGTGCCAGCAGTATACGGGACTGGGATGGAGTGCAGTACTTC. It is translated as CASSIRDWDGVQYF.